The entry below gives a single T cell receptor beta chain sequence along with its context. Its target is unknown. The sample originates from a study of CD8 T cells in ankylosing spondylitis. Study outcomes and limitations: Seemingly characteristic of ankylosing spondylitis blood was a TCR beta motif consisting of about 8 highly homologous variants.

One entry per CDR3 protein results from TCRdb running MiXCR on the 5' RACE reads. The sample holds under 300,000 distinct CDR3 sequences, around 11% seen once. Sequencing was performed on blood, either unsorted or a sorted T cell fraction (not recorded which). The receptor was derived from a male donor with ankylosing spondylitis or in good health (not recorded which).

The CDR3 bases are TGTGCCAGCAGTTTATCGGGGAGGGGGCTTCCCCACGAGCAGTACTTC. It encodes CASSLSGRGLPHEQYF. The rearrangement uses TRBV27 and TRBJ2-7; D might be TRBD1 or TRBD2, each matching 7 bases. V lost 0 bases to trimming and J lost 5 bases, with 17 bases between them. In germline, CDR1 is MNHEY, CDR2 SMNVEV (reference sequence). The CDR3 has 16 amino acids.